The rows below give T cell receptor beta chains drawn from one sample of a study of blood T cells in healthy people across ages. MiXCR, applied by TCRdb to the 5' RACE reads, yields one record per CDR3 protein. The sample includes 800,000 to 950,000 distinct CDR3 sequences, roughly 43% of them seen just once. Sequencing was done on a sample of blood. The receptors were gathered from a man younger than 45 in good health. Each CDR3 is given with its conserved first and last residue. Fields, in order: J gene, D gene, V gene, CDR3 length, clone size, CDR3 DNA, CDR3 protein. D genes are given only for firm matches. Clone sizes are given selectively: once, few, many, or a class where the clone is expanded.

TRBJ1-2,TRBD1,TRBV12-3/TRBV12-4,15,NA,TGTGCCAGCAGCCCCTCCGGAGGGGGCCACTATGGCTACACCTTC,CASSPSGGGHYGYTF
TRBJ2-3,TRBD1,TRBV4-2,18,NA,TGTGCCAGCAGCCCGGGGCTGGTAGGGGGCTTTTTTCCAGATACGCAGTATTTT,CASSPGLVGGFFPDTQYF
TRBJ2-5,TRBD2,TRBV28,15,few,TGTGCCAGCGGTTTACTAGCGGAGACCCAAGAGACCCAGTACTTC,CASGLLAETQETQYF
TRBJ2-1,NA,TRBV5-1,14,many,TGCGCCAGCAGCTTCAGTATTGGGCAATATGAGCAGTTCTTC,CASSFSIGQYEQFF
TRBJ2-6,NA,TRBV7-3,15,NA,TGTGCCAGCAGATCTGGGATCTCTGGGGCCAACGTCCTGACTTTC,CASRSGISGANVLTF
TRBJ1-2,NA,TRBV10-3,14,NA,TGTGCCATCAGCGAAGTGACGGATAACTATGGCTACACCTTC,CAISEVTDNYGYTF
TRBJ2-5,NA,TRBV7-2,16,NA,TGTGCCAGCAGCTTGGTTTGGCCCCCCAGCACGAATGAGCAGTACTTC,CASSLVWPPSTNEQYF
TRBJ2-6,TRBD1,TRBV4-1,17,few,TGCGCCAGCAGCCAAGATCACAGGGGAGATGGGGCCAACGTCCTGACTTTC,CASSQDHRGDGANVLTF
TRBJ2-5,NA,TRBV24-1,14,NA,TGTGCCACCTTCGCGAACGGTGCCCAAGAGACCCAGTACTTC,CATFANGAQETQYF
TRBJ2-1,NA,TRBV6-1,15,few,TGTGCCAGCAGGGGGGATCGGGGCGGGTACAATGAGCAGTTCTTC,CASRGDRGGYNEQFF
TRBJ2-3,NA,TRBV29-1,14,NA,TGCAGCGTCGCGGACAGAACTATCACAGATACGCAGTATTTT,CSVADRTITDTQYF